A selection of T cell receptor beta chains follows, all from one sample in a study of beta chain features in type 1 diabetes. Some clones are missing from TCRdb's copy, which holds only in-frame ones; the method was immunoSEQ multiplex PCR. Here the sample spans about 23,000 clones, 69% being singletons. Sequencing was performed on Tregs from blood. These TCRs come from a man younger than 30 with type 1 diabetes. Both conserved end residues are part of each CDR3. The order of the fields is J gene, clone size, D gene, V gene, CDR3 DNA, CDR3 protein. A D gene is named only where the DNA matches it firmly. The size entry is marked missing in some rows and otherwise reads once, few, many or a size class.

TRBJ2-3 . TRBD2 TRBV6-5 TGTGCCAGCAGTTACCTACTAGCGGATACGCAGTATTTT CASSYLLADTQYF
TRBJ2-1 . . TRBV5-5 TGTGCCAGCAGCTTCCCCGTCTACAATGAGCAGTTCTTC CASSFPVYNEQFF
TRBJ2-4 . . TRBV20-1 TGCAGTGCTAGCCCTCGAAACATTCAGTACTTC CSASPRNIQYF
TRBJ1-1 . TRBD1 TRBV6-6 TGTGCCAGCAGTTCTTCCTGGACAGGGGTGAACACTGAAGCTTTCTTT CASSSSWTGVNTEAFF
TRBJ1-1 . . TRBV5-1 TGCGCCAGCAGCACCGGGGACACCCACACTGAAGCTTTCTTT CASSTGDTHTEAFF
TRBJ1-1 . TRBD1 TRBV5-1 TGCGCCAGCAGGGGACAGGAGAACACTGAAGCTTTCTTT CASRGQENTEAFF
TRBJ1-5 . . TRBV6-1 TGTGCCAGCAGTGAAAGGGGCGCAACGGATCAGCCCCAGCATTTT CASSERGATDQPQHF
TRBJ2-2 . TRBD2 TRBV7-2 TGTGCCAGCAGGGGACTAGCGTGGACCGGGGAGCTGTTTTTT CASRGLAWTGELFF
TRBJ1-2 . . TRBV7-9 TGTGCCAGCAGCTTAAAGGGGTGGCTTGGCTACACCTTC CASSLKGWLGYTF
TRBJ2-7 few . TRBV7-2 TGTGCCAGCAGCTTAAGTCCCGATAGCTCCTACGAGCAGTACTTC CASSLSPDSSYEQYF
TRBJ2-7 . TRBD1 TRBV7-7 TGTGCCAGCAGCTTACGCCCAGGGGGCTACTACGAGCAGTACTTC CASSLRPGGYYEQYF
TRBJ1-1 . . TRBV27 TGTGCCAGCAGTTCAACAAGGAACACTGAAGCTTTCTTT CASSSTRNTEAFF
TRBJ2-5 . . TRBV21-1 TGTGCCAGCAGCCTTATAGCGGGACGGAAAGAGACCCAGTACTTC CASSLIAGRKETQYF
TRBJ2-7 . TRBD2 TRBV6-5 TGTGCCAGCAGTCTAGGACTAGCTGTGACCTACGAGCAGTACTTC CASSLGLAVTYEQYF
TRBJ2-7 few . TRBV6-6 TGTGCCAGCAGGTTCTCGGACGAGCAGTACTTC CASRFSDEQYF
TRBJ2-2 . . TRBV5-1 TGCGCCAGCAGCTTGGGCGGGTTCTCCACCGGGGAGCTGTTTTTT CASSLGGFSTGELFF
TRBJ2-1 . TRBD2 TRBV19 TGTGCCAGTAGGATAGCGGGAGGTAATGAGCAGTTCTTC CASRIAGGNEQFF
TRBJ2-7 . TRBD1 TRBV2 TGTGCCAGCAGTCCCCTGGACAGGGTTTACGAGCAGTACTTC CASSPLDRVYEQYF
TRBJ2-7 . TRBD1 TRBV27 TGTGCCAGCAGCTTAAAGGGACAGTCCTACGAGCAGTACTTC CASSLKGQSYEQYF
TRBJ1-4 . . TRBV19 TGTGCCAGTCGGAGTAATGAAAAACTGTTTTTT CASRSNEKLFF
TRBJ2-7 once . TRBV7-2 TGTGCCAGCAGCCTCCAAACGACACTAGCTGGCTACGAGCAGTACTTC CASSLQTTLAGYEQYF
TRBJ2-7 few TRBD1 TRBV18 TGTGCCAGCTCACCTCCGGGACAGAGGCCCTACGAGCAGTACTTC CASSPPGQRPYEQYF
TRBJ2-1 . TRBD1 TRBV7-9 TGTGCCAGCAGCTTAGCCGTGGACAGGGGGCGTTACAATGAGCAGTTCTTC CASSLAVDRGRYNEQFF
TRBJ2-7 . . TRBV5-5 TGTGCCAGCAGCTTGTCGGTCTACGAGCAGTACTTC CASSLSVYEQYF
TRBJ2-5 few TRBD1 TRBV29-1 TGCAGCGTCCAGGGGGCGGGACAAGAGACCCAGTACTTC CSVQGAGQETQYF
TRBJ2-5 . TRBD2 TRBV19 TGTGCCAGTAGTATAGGGTTAGCGGGGGGACTCCTCGCCCAAGAGACCCAGTACTTC CASSIGLAGGLLAQETQYF
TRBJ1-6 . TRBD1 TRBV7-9 TGTGCCAGCAGTCGGAGACAGGGCGGCAATTCACCCCTCCACTTT CASSRRQGGNSPLHF
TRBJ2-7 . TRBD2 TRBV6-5 TGTGCCAGCAGTTACTCAGGACTAGCCGCCTACGAGCAGTACTTC CASSYSGLAAYEQYF
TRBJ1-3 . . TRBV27 TGTGCCAGCAGTGCGTACAGGAGCTCTGGAAACACCATATATTTT CASSAYRSSGNTIYF
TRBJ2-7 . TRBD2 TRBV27 TGTGCCAGCAGGGCCACTTTTTGGGCGGGGGGTTTCGAGCAGTACTTC CASRATFWAGGFEQYF
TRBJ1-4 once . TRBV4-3 TGCGCCAGCAGCCAAGATCCCACAGCAACTAATGAAAAACTGTTTTTT CASSQDPTATNEKLFF
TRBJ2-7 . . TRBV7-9 TGTGCCAGCAGCTCGCACTCTGCCGAGCAGTACTTC CASSSHSAEQYF
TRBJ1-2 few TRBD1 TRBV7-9 TGTGCCAGCAGCCCGGACAGGGGGCCCATCTATGGCTACACCTTC CASSPDRGPIYGYTF
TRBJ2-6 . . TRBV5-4 TGTGCCAGCAGCCCGTCACAGGATTCCTCTGGGGCCAACGTCCTGACTTTC CASSPSQDSSGANVLTF
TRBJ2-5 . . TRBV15 TGTGCCACCAGCAGAACATTACAAGAGACCCAGTACTTC CATSRTLQETQYF
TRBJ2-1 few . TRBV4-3 TGCGCCAGCAGCCCCATGGCGGGATTCACGGATTACAATGAGCAGTTCTTC CASSPMAGFTDYNEQFF
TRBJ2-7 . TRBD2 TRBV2 TGTGCCAGCAGTACCACTAGCGGGAGTGGCCACGAGCAGTACTTC CASSTTSGSGHEQYF
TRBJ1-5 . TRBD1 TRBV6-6 TGTGCCAGCAGTTACATATCAGGGGGCCTTGGGCAGCCCCAGCATTTT CASSYISGGLGQPQHF
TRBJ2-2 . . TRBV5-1 TGCGCCAGCGTCCGGTGGGGCCCCCCGGACACCGGGGAGCTGTTTTTT CASVRWGPPDTGELFF
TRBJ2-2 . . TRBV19 TGTGCCAGTAGTCCCCGGCTGGGGAGGCGGACCGGGGAGCTGTTTTTT CASSPRLGRRTGELFF
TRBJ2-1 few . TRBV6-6 TGTGCCAGCAACCCTTGGGGAGGCAATGAGCAGTTCTTC CASNPWGGNEQFF
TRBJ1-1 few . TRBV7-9 TGTGCCAGCAGCCCGGCGGGGGGAAGGAACACTGAAGCTTTCTTT CASSPAGGRNTEAFF
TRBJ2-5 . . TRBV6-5 TGTGCCAGCAGATCCCGGGAGACCCAGTACTTC CASRSRETQYF
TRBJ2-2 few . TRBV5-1 TGCGCCTCCCGAAGGGGGGGATCGAACACCGGGGAGCTGTTTTTT CASRRGGSNTGELFF
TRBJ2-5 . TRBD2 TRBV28 TGTGCCAGCACCGGGCTAGCGGGAGTTAGACAGACCCAGTACTTC CASTGLAGVRQTQYF
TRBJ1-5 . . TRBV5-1 TGCGCCAGCAGCTTGGGGGCGGGCGGTCAGCCCCAGCATTTT CASSLGAGGQPQHF
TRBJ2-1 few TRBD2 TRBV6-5 TGTGCCAGTACTAGCGGGGGGGGCTACAATGAGCAGTTCTTC CASTSGGGYNEQFF
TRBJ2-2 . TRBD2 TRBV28 TGTGCCACACGCGCGGGGGGCCGTGGCGGGGAGCTGTTTTTT CATRAGGRGGELFF
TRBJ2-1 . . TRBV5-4 TGTGCCAGCAGCATTGCTAGAGACAATGAGCAGTTCTTC CASSIARDNEQFF
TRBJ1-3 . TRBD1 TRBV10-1 TGCGCCAGCAGTGAAGGGGGCACTGGAAACACCATATATTTT CASSEGGTGNTIYF
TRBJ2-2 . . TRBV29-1 TGCACTGGGGGGACCTACACCGGGGAGCTGTTTTTT CTGGTYTGELFF
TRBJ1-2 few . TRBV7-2 TGTGCCAGCAGCCGTGAGGGGGGGAAGGGCTACACCTTC CASSREGGKGYTF